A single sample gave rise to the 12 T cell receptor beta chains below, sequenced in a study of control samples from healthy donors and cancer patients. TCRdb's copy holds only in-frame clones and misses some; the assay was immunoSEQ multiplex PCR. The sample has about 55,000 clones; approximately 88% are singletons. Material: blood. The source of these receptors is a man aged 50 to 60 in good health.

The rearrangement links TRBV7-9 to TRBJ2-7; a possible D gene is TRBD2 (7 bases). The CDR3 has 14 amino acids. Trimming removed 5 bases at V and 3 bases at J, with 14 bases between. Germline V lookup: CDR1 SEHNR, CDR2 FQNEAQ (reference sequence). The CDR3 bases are TGTGCCAGCAGCGAACGAGGGGGGGACTACGAGCAGTACTTC. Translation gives CASSERGGDYEQYF.

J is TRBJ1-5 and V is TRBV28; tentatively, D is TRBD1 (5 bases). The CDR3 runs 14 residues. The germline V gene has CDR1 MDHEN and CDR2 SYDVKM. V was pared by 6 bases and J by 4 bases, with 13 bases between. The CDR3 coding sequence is TGTGCCAGCAGCTCCACAGGACTTAATCAGCCCCAGCATTTT. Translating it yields CASSSTGLNQPQHF.

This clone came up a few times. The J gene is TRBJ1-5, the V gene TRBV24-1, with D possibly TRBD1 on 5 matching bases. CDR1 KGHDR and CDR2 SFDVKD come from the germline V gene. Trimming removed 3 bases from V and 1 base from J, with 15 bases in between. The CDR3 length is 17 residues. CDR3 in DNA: TGTGCCACCAGTGATGATGGGACCCCGGCGAGCAATCAGCCCCAGCATTTT. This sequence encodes CATSDDGTPASNQPQHF.

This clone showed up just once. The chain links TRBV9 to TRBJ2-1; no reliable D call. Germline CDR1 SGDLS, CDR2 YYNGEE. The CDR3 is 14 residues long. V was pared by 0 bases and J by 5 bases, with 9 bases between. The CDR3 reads CASSVATQHNEQFF. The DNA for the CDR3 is TGTGCCAGCAGCGTAGCTACACAACACAATGAGCAGTTCTTC. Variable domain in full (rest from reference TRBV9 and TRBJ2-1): DSGVTQTPKHLITATGQRVTLRCSPRSGDLSVYWYQQSLDQGLQFLIQYYNGEERAKGNILERFSAQQFPDLHSELNLSSLELGDSALYFCASSVATQHNEQFFGPGTRLTVL.

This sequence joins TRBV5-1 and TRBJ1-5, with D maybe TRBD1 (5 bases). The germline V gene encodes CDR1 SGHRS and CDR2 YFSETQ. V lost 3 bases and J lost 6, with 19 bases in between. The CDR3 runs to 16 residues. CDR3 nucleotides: TGCGCCAGCAGCTCACTGGGACCTCCGGAGGGTCAGCCCCAGCATTTT. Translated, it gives CASSSLGPPEGQPQHF.

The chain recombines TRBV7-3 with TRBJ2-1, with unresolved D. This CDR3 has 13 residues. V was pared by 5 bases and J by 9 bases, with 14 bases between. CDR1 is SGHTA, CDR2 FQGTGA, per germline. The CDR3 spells CASSALIASEQFF. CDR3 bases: TGTGCCAGCAGCGCATTAATAGCAAGTGAGCAGTTCTTC.

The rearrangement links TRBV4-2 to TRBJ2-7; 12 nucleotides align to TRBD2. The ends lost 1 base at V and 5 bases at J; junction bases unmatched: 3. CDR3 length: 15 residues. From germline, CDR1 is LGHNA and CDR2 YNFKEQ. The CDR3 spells CASSQVGTSGHEQYF. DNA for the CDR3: TGTGCCAGCAGCCAAGTGGGGACTAGCGGGCACGAGCAGTACTTC.

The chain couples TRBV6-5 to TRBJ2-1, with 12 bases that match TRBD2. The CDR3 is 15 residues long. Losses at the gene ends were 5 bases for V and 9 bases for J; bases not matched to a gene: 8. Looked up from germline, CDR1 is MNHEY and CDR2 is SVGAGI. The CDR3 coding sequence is TGTGCCAGCAGTACGACTAGCGGGAGTGGGGGTGAGCAGTTCTTC. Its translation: CASSTTSGSGGEQFF.

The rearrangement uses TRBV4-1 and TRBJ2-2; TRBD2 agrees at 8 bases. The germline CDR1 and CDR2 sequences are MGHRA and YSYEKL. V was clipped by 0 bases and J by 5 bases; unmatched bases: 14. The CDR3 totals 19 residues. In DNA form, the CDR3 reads TGCGCCAGCAGCCAAGATCAGGGCGGGAGGATTCCCGGGACCGGGGAGCTGTTTTTT. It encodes CASSQDQGGRIPGTGELFF.

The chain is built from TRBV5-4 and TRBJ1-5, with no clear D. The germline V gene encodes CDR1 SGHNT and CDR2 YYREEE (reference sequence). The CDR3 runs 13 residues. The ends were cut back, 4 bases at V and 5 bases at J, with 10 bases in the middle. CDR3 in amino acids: CASSLDPDQPQHF. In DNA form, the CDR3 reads TGTGCCAGCAGCCTCGACCCCGATCAGCCCCAGCATTTT.

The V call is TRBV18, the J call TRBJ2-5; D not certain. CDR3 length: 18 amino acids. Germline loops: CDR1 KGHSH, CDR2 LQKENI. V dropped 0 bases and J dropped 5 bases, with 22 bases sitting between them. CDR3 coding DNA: TGTGCCAGCTCACCACCCCTCCTTGGGTTGCTACCCCGGGAGACCCAGTACTTC. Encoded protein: CASSPPLLGLLPRETQYF.

The CDR3 DNA sequence: TGCGCCAGCAGCCCCGGACTAGCGACGGATGAGCAGTTCTTC. As protein: CASSPGLATDEQFF. The rearrangement joins TRBV5-1 to TRBJ2-1, with TRBD2 matching over 9 bases. The CDR3 runs 14 residues. Germline V gene sequence: CDR1 SGHRS, CDR2 YFSETQ. V gave up 4 bases and J gave up 8 bases; unmatched junction bases: 7.